This entry lists 27 T cell receptor beta chains sequenced from one sample in a study of metastatic and nonmetastatic thyroid tumors. TCRdb re-analyzed the PCR reads through MiXCR. Of tens of thousands of clones in the sample, approximately 12% were seen once. Thyroid surgery was preceded by no treatment in any patient. The sequenced material came from tumor tissue. These receptors all stem from a female donor with papillary thyroid cancer or a benign thyroid nodule (not recorded which). Some clones in this sample may be carry-over from other donors' samples.

This clone was seen a handful of times. It may be a read error: a sequence one base away is much more abundant. The sample contains more than one DNA sequence encoding this CDR3. The chain carries TRBV19 and TRBJ1-5, with 7 bases matching TRBD1. Germline-derived CDR1 and CDR2 are LNHDA and SQIVND (reference sequence). The CDR3 is 15 amino acids. Trimming cost V 3 bases and J 6 bases; bases outside gene matches: 8. DNA of the CDR3: TGTGCCAGTAGTATCGAGGAGGGGGCTTTTCAGCCCCAGCATTTT. Protein product: CASSIEEGAFQPQHF.

This clone came up a few times. A much larger clone lies one base from this, so it may be a read error. The chain recombines TRBV6-5 with TRBJ2-3, with unresolved D. The germline gives CDR1 MNHEY, CDR2 SVGAGI. V lost 4 bases and J 6 bases, leaving 14 bases between the germline ends. This CDR3 is 14 amino acids long. Here the CDR3 DNA reads TGTGCCAGCAGTTGTATCTTTACGGTTGATACGCAGTATTTT. Translating it yields CASSCIFTVDTQYF.

This clone was detected many times. The chain couples TRBV6-1 to TRBJ1-5, with 9 bases fitting TRBD1. Per the germline V gene, CDR1 is MNHNS and CDR2 is SASEGT. There are 14 residues in the CDR3. The J segment lost 7 bases and the V segment lost 5 bases, leaving 6 bases of the junction unmatched. As DNA, the CDR3 is TGTGCCAGCAGTTTAGGACAGGGGAGGCAGCCCCAGCATTTT. It specifies CASSLGQGRQPQHF.

This clone was detected ten times or more. The V and J genes are TRBV19 and TRBJ2-7; D may match TRBD1 or TRBD2 (5 bases each). V lost 3 bases, J lost 5 bases, and 11 bases lay in between. In germline, CDR1 is LNHDA, CDR2 SQIVND (reference sequence). The CDR3 covers 13 residues. The CDR3 region has the DNA TGTGCCAGTAGTATCGTTATGGGGGACGAGCAGTACTTC. Translation: CASSIVMGDEQYF.

This clone was counted at least ten times. J is TRBJ2-1 and V is TRBV20-1; unclear D gene. Trimming left V 1 base short and J 9 bases short, with 10 bases between. The CDR3 spans 12 residues. CDR1 and CDR2 from the germline V gene are DFQATT and SNEGSKA (reference sequence). CDR3 nucleotide sequence: TGCAGTGCTAGAGGTCCTCCCGGTGAGCAGTTCTTC. Translated, it gives CSARGPPGEQFF.

The V call is TRBV5-6, the J call TRBJ1-5; the D gene is possibly TRBD1 (6 bases). This CDR3 has 15 residues. The V gene lost 0 bases and the J gene lost 4 bases, with 11 bases spanning the gap. Germline loops: CDR1 SGHDT, CDR2 YYEEEE. The DNA of the CDR3 is TGTGCCAGCAGCTTGGCGTCAGGGGTAAATCAGCCCCAGCATTTT. It translates to CASSLASGVNQPQHF. The complete variable domain, with remaining parts taken from reference TRBV5-6 and TRBJ1-5, reads DAGVTQSPTHLIKTRGQQVTLRCSPKSGHDTVSWYQQALGQGPQFIFQYYEEEERQRGNFPDRFSGHQFPNYSSELNVNALLLGDSALYLCASSLASGVNQPQHFGDGTRLSIL.

In regard to this clone: A much larger clonotype is one base distant, so this may be a read error. This chain uses TRBV5-1 with TRBJ2-1; maybe TRBD2 (6 bases). V lost 5 bases to trimming and J lost 9 bases, with 15 bases between them. The CDR3 is 13 amino acids. Looked up from germline, CDR1 is SGHRS and CDR2 is YFSETQ. The CDR3 nucleotides read TGCGCCAGCAGTCGAGGGAGGTCCGCTGAGCAGTTCTTC. Translated: CASSRGRSAEQFF.

This clone has at least ten counts. CDR3 DNA: TGTGCCAGCAGCTACCTGGGACGAAATACGCAGTATTTT. Its protein is CASSYLGRNTQYF. The chain links TRBV12-3 or TRBV12-4 to TRBJ2-3; possibly TRBD1 or TRBD2 for D (5 bases each). There are 13 residues in the CDR3. V was cut by 6 bases and J by 7 bases, with 14 bases left in between.

This sequence joins TRBV19 and TRBJ1-1; 8 positions match TRBD1. Germline V gives CDR1 LNHDA, CDR2 SQIVND (reference sequence). Losses at the gene ends were 9 bases for V and 1 base for J; bases not matched to a gene: 7. CDR3 length: 14 amino acids. The CDR3 DNA is TGTGCCAGCAGCGCTGGGACAGGGAACACTGAAGCTTTCTTT. This codes for CASSAGTGNTEAFF.

This clone was seen at least ten times. The chain carries TRBV20-1 and TRBJ2-7; TRBD1 agrees at 7 bases. The CDR3 loop spans 14 amino acids. The V segment lost 1 base and the J segment 0 bases; nucleotides outside the gene matches: 3. Germline V gives CDR1 DFQATT, CDR2 SNEGSKA (reference sequence). CDR3 amino acids: CSARVQGNSYEQYF. In DNA, the CDR3 is TGCAGTGCTAGAGTACAGGGGAACTCCTACGAGCAGTACTTC.

This clone was seen repeatedly, ten times or more. This rearrangement joins TRBV24-1 to TRBJ2-5, with 9 nucleotides matching TRBD2. Germline CDR1 is KGHDR and CDR2 is SFDVKD. The trim removed 0 bases at V and 4 bases at J, leaving 5 bases unmatched. The CDR3 has 16 residues. As DNA, the CDR3 is TGTGCCACCAGTGATTTGGGGGCGGGAGGGCCAGAGACCCAGTACTTC. Amino acid sequence: CATSDLGAGGPETQYF.

This clone was observed many times. The chain combines TRBV11-2 with TRBJ2-7, with 11 bases identical to TRBD2. The CDR3 contains 14 residues. The junction had 0 bases not matched to a gene; V was cut back by 1 base and J by 4 bases. CDR1 and CDR2 from the germline V gene are SGHAT and FQNNGV. The CDR3 loop reads CASSLGLAGYEQYF. The CDR3 DNA follows: TGTGCCAGCAGCTTAGGACTAGCGGGGTACGAGCAGTACTTC.

This clone has at least ten counts. The genes are TRBV24-1 and TRBJ2-1; D unresolved. The CDR3 is 12 residues long. CDR1 is KGHDR, CDR2 SFDVKD, per germline. Trimming shortened V by 2 bases and J by 7 bases, and 5 bases separated the two germline ends. In DNA form, the CDR3 reads TGTGCCACCAGTGATTCTCTAAATGAGCAGTTCTTC. Translated, it gives CATSDSLNEQFF.

As to this clone: This may arise from a read error, as a much more abundant clone is one base away. CDR3 loop: CASSFGPGGNQPQHF. CDR3 sequence (DNA): TGTGCCAGCAGCTTTGGCCCAGGGGGAAATCAGCCCCAGCATTTT. The chain carries TRBV27 and TRBJ1-5, with TRBD1 matching over 7 bases. The CDR3 totals 15 residues. The germline V gene has CDR1 MNHEY and CDR2 SMNVEV (reference sequence). Germline trimming cut 6 bases from V and 4 bases from J; bases unmatched to any gene: 9.

Remarks on this clone: A much larger clone differs by one base, so this may be a read error. The CDR3 loop reads CASSPLSPEQYF. The CDR3 DNA follows: TGTGCCAGCAGTCCCCTCTCCCCGGAGCAGTATTTT. V and J are TRBV6-1 and TRBJ2-3; no clear D gene. Trimming cost V 5 bases and J 11 bases, with 14 bases left between them. CDR1 and CDR2 (germline): MNHNS, SASEGT. This CDR3 is 12 amino acids long.

This clone was counted many times. V usage is TRBV29-1 and J usage is TRBJ2-7; possibly TRBD1 for D (6 bases). V lost 0 bases and J 3 bases, leaving 15 bases between the germline ends. The CDR3 length is 15 residues. CDR1 is SQVTM and CDR2 is ANQGSEA in the germline V gene. CDR3 loop: CSVEDDRTPGYEQYF. The CDR3 DNA reads TGCAGCGTTGAAGATGACAGGACGCCCGGCTACGAGCAGTACTTC.

This clone occurred a few times. This may arise from a read error, as a much more abundant clone is one base away. Distinct nucleotide sequences in the sample also encode this CDR3. The gene calls are TRBV12-5 and TRBJ2-3; D may be TRBD2 (6 bases). The V gene lost 5 bases and the J gene lost 2 bases, with 20 bases spanning the gap. CDR3 length: 17 amino acids. The germline gives CDR1 LGHNT, CDR2 FRNRAP. The CDR3 sequence is CASGQIRTSRSTDTQYF. The DNA of the CDR3 is TGTGCTAGTGGTCAAATCCGTACTAGCCGCTCCACAGATACGCAGTATTTT. Looking up the rest from reference TRBV12-5 and TRBJ2-3 gives the full variable domain: DARVTQTPRHKVTEMGQEVTMRCQPILGHNTVFWYRQTMMQGLELLAYFRNRAPLDDSGMPKDRFSAEMPDATLATLKIQPSEPRDSAVYFCASGQIRTSRSTDTQYFGPGTRLTVL.

About this clone: A much larger clonotype is one base distant, so this may be a read error. The rearrangement links TRBV2 to TRBJ1-6; weak D call: TRBD1 (5 bases). The CDR3 is 13 residues long. Germline loops: CDR1 SNHLY, CDR2 FYNNEI. The CDR3, as DNA: TGTGCCAGCAGTGTAGATAGGGGCTCGGAACTCCGCTTT. As protein: CASSVDRGSELRF.

This clone has at least ten counts. This chain uses TRBV4-1 with TRBJ2-1; 8 positions agree with TRBD1. The CDR3 is made up of 17 amino acids. Germline V CDR1 and CDR2: MGHRA, YSYEKL. V lost 4 bases and J lost 7; bases outside the gene matches: 15. This CDR3 is CASSPPRDRGGKNEQFF. For the CDR3, the DNA is TGCGCCAGCAGCCCACCCCGCGACAGGGGAGGTAAGAATGAGCAGTTCTTC.

The table lists this clone with many counts. The chain joins TRBV30 to TRBJ2-7; 9 positions agree with TRBD1. In germline, CDR1 is GTSNPN, CDR2 SVGIG (reference sequence). CDR3 size: 15 residues. The trim removed 7 bases at V and 4 bases at J, leaving 14 bases unmatched. The CDR3 is CAYTPLGQGNYEQYF. The DNA for the CDR3 is TGTGCCTACACACCCTTGGGACAGGGTAATTACGAGCAGTACTTC.

Turning to this clone: Compared with germline, one end of the junction differs, possibly owing to a read error. The V gene is TRBV7-6, the J gene TRBJ2-1; 8 positions agree with TRBD2. Germline CDR1 and CDR2: SGHVS and FNYEAQ. CDR3 size: 14 residues. The CDR3 spells CASSLAGGWNERFF. CDR3 DNA: TGTGCCAGCAGCTTGGCGGGAGGATGGAATGAGCGGTTCTTC.

There are a few counts of this clone. This may arise from a read error, as a much more abundant clone is one base away. The chain employs TRBV12-3 or TRBV12-4 and TRBJ1-1; D is undetermined. The CDR3 loop spans 13 amino acids. Deletions cut 3 bases from V and 5 bases from J, with 10 bases between. CDR3 bases: TGTGCCAGCAGTTTGGCCTGGGCGACTGAAGCTTTCTTT. This translates into CASSLAWATEAFF.

This clone has a count of ten or more. This specimen includes other DNA sequences encoding the same CDR3. The genes are TRBV2 and TRBJ1-5; TRBD1 might be the D (5 bases). Germline V gives CDR1 SNHLY, CDR2 FYNNEI. This CDR3 is built from 15 residues. The V end was cut by 6 bases, the J end by 4 bases, with 16 bases between. The CDR3 sequence is CASRGAGLPNQPQHF. CDR3 bases: TGTGCCAGCAGGGGAGCAGGGCTGCCGAATCAGCCCCAGCATTTT. The variable domain in full, completed from reference TRBV2 and TRBJ1-5, reads EPEVTQTPSHQVTQMGQEVILRCVPISNHLYFYWYRQILGQKVEFLVSFYNNEISEKSEIFDDQFSVERPDGSNFTLKIRSTKLEDSAMYFCASRGAGLPNQPQHFGDGTRLSIL.

This clone occurred many times. V and J are TRBV18 and TRBJ1-2, with D maybe TRBD1 (5 bases). The CDR3 loop spans 17 amino acids. Trimming stripped 3 bases from V and 2 bases from J, with 19 bases between. CDR1 is KGHSH, CDR2 LQKENI, per germline. CDR3 protein: CASSPGRATTPNYGYTF. The CDR3 nucleotides read TGTGCCAGCTCACCGGGGCGGGCAACAACGCCGAACTATGGCTACACCTTC.

This clone has more than one count but fewer than ten. Germline and junction disagree at one end, which may indicate a read error. V gene TRBV19 combines with J gene TRBJ2-1; D might be TRBD1 (5 bases). From germline, CDR1 is LNHDA and CDR2 SQIVND (reference sequence). This CDR3 region has 15 residues. Here the CDR3 reads CASSGKGQLYNGQFF. CDR3 DNA sequence: TGTGCCAGTAGTGGTAAAGGACAACTCTACAATGGGCAGTTCTTC.

For this clone: This clone may be a read error of a much larger clone one base away. The J gene is TRBJ1-1, the V gene TRBV12-3 or TRBV12-4; 9 bases align to TRBD1. The CDR3 covers 14 residues. V was clipped by 6 bases and J by 6 bases; unmatched bases: 8. In DNA form, the CDR3 reads TGTGCCAGCAGACAAACAGGGGGCTACGCTGAAGCTTTCTTT. Translated: CASRQTGGYAEAFF.

This clone was detected only a few times. The chain combines TRBV6-1 with TRBJ1-6; 7 nucleotides agree with TRBD1. V shed 7 bases and J 7 bases; nucleotides not matched to a gene: 16. The CDR3 covers 17 residues. Per the germline V gene, CDR1 is MNHNS and CDR2 is SASEGT. The CDR3 sequence is CASTRTGVLGTNSPLHF. The CDR3 DNA is TGTGCCAGCACTCGTACAGGGGTACTGGGGACAAATTCACCCCTCCACTTT.